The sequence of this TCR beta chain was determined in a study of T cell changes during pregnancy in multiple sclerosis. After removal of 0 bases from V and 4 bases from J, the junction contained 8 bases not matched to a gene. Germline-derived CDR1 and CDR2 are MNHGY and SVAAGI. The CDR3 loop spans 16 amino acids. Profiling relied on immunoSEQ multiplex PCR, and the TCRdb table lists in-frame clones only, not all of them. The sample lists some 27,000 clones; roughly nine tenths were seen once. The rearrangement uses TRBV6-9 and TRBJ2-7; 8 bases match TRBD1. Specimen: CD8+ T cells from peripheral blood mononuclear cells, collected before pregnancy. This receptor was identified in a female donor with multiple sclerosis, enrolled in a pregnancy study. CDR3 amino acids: CASSYSVDRGLYEQYF. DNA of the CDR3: TGTGCCAGCAGTTATTCGGTCGACAGGGGTTTATACGAGCAGTACTTC.